These 14 T cell receptor beta chains originate from one sample sequenced in a study of regulatory T cells in long-lasting Graves disease. Arm-PCR of CDR3 regions and iRepertoire HTBI primers were the basis on which TCR beta libraries were built. TCRdb re-called the multiplex PCR reads through MiXCR, storing one row per CDR3 protein. The sample consists of about 400,000 distinct CDR3 sequences, 15% of them appearing once. Time point noted: newly diagnosed GD, antithyroid drugs for less than 3 months. Isolated PBMC RNA provided the starting material for the TCR library. Separately, the same data were catalogued under a study of T cells in Graves' hyperthyroidism and ophthalmopathy.

The material sequenced was peripheral blood mononuclear cells (PBMCs), taken at new diagnosis, from a patient treated with antithyroid drugs. These receptors were obtained from a woman between 40 and 55 years old with Graves disease.

The chain joins TRBV20-1 to TRBJ2-2, with D possibly called TRBD1 or TRBD2 (5 bases each). In germline, CDR1 is DFQATT, CDR2 SNEGSKA (reference sequence). The ends were cut back, 6 bases at V and 5 bases at J, with 16 bases in the middle. The CDR3 is made up of 14 amino acids. This CDR3 reads CSARDGGGTGELFF. Written as DNA, the CDR3 is TGCAGTGCCCGGGACGGCGGAGGAACCGGGGAGCTGTTTTTT.

The rearrangement links TRBV19 to TRBJ2-4; unclear D gene. Germline-derived CDR1 and CDR2 are LNHDA and SQIVND (reference sequence). Trimming shortened V by 7 bases and J by 5 bases, and 15 bases separated the two germline ends. CDR3 size: 14 residues. CDR3 sequence: CASKDFGIENIQYF. The CDR3 DNA reads TGTGCCAGTAAGGATTTTGGTATCGAAAACATTCAGTACTTC.

This clonotype came up many times. V gene TRBV7-9 combines with J gene TRBJ1-3; 8 positions match TRBD1. Germline values: CDR1 SEHNR, CDR2 FQNEAQ (reference sequence). Trimming took 3 bases from V and 0 from J; bases not matched to a gene: 10. The CDR3 runs to 18 residues. As DNA, the CDR3 is TGTGCCAGCAGCTTCTTCCGGGACAGGAGGGTCTCTGGAAACACCATATATTTT. As protein: CASSFFRDRRVSGNTIYF. Full variable domain (rest looked up from reference TRBV7-9 and TRBJ1-3): DTGVSQNPRHKITKRGQNVTFRCDPISEHNRLYWYRQTLGQGPEFLTYFQNEAQLEKSRLLSDRFSAERPKGSFSTLEIQRTEQGDSAMYLCASSFFRDRRVSGNTIYFGEGSWLTVV.

Concerning this clonotype itself: This clone may be a read error of a much larger clone one base away. The final CDR3 position lacks the conserved phenylalanine or tryptophan, pointing to a likely read error. The chain combines TRBV11-2 with TRBJ2-5; D not certain. From germline, CDR1 is SGHAT and CDR2 FQNNGV. CDR3 length equals 13 residues. V was clipped by 5 bases and J by 5 bases, with 12 bases between them. The CDR3 loop reads CASSVAWGETQYL. The CDR3 DNA follows: TGTGCCAGCAGCGTAGCCTGGGGTGAGACCCAGTACCTC.

This clonotype has at least ten counts. CDR3 region: CASSYSGTSDSYEQYF. In DNA form, the CDR3 reads TGTGCCAGCAGTTATTCCGGGACTAGCGACTCCTACGAGCAGTACTTC. The chain employs TRBV6-9 and TRBJ2-7, with 10 positions matching TRBD2. Trimming took 0 bases from V and 0 from J; bases not matched to a gene: 2. Germline V CDR1 and CDR2: MNHGY, SVAAGI. The CDR3 totals 16 residues.

Ten or more counts support this clonotype. This chain links TRBV27 with TRBJ1-3; no clear D gene. This CDR3 comprises 11 residues. CDR1 is MNHEY, CDR2 SMNVEV, per germline (reference sequence). V was shortened by 6 bases and J by 4 bases, with 4 bases between the two germline ends. The CDR3 bases are TGTGCCAGCAGACTGGGAAACACCATATATTTT. Translation: CASRLGNTIYF.

This clonotype showed up just a few times. This chain connects TRBV19 to TRBJ1-1, with 7 bases matching TRBD1. The CDR3 totals 19 residues. Germline V gene data show CDR1 as LNHDA and CDR2 as SQIVND (reference sequence). V dropped 3 bases and J dropped 2; count of bases not matched to a gene: 18. CDR3 nucleotide sequence: TGTGCCAGTAGTATCCCATCGCGGGTACGGGACAGCGGAAACACTGAAGCTTTCTTT. This gives the protein CASSIPSRVRDSGNTEAFF.

V gene TRBV29-1 combines with J gene TRBJ2-3; the D gene could be TRBD1 or TRBD2 (5 bases each). Trimming cost V 4 bases and J 4 bases, with 21 bases left between them. The germline CDR1 and CDR2 sequences are SQVTM and ANQGSEA. This CDR3 comprises 16 residues. The CDR3 nucleotides read TGCAGCGTTGGGGGGAACTTGTTCGGGCGTCCAGATACGCAGTATTTT. This codes for CSVGGNLFGRPDTQYF.

This sequence joins TRBV5-4 and TRBJ2-1; D perhaps matches TRBD2 (6 bases). Germline assignment: CDR1 SGHNT and CDR2 YYREEE (reference sequence). V was pared by 4 bases and J by 6 bases, with 14 bases between. This CDR3 spans 14 amino acids. CDR3 residues: CASSNRDSSNEQFF. In DNA, the CDR3 is TGTGCCAGCAGCAACCGGGACTCCAGCAATGAGCAGTTCTTC.

This clonotype was found many times. The V and J genes are TRBV7-2 and TRBJ1-4, with unresolved D. The CDR3 is made up of 16 amino acids. V was clipped by 1 base and J by 4 bases, with 13 bases between them. Germline V gene sequence: CDR1 SGHTA, CDR2 FQGNSA. The CDR3 DNA reads as TGTGCCAGCAGCTTAGAAGCTACAGCCTTTAATGAAAAACTGTTTTTT. Protein product: CASSLEATAFNEKLFF.

J is TRBJ1-2 and V is TRBV30; D unclear. The CDR3 contains 11 residues. V lost 3 bases and J 4 bases, leaving 6 bases between the germline ends. Germline V lookup: CDR1 GTSNPN, CDR2 SVGIG (reference sequence). The CDR3 reads CAWRTAYGYTF. The DNA for the CDR3 is TGTGCCTGGAGAACAGCCTATGGCTACACCTTC.

This clonotype was observed many times. V is TRBV18 and J is TRBJ2-1, with TRBD1 matching 8 bases. The germline CDR1 and CDR2 sequences are KGHSH and LQKENI. Trimming took 3 bases from V and 4 from J; bases not matched to a gene: 8. The CDR3 loop spans 16 amino acids. In DNA form, the CDR3 reads TGTGCCAGCTCACCCATCAGGGGGCAGGGGTACAATGAGCAGTTCTTC. This sequence encodes CASSPIRGQGYNEQFF.

This clonotype appeared many times. The chain employs TRBV27 and TRBJ2-1; D gene unclear. V gave up 2 bases and J gave up 6 bases, with 14 bases separating them. This CDR3 is 15 amino acids long. Germline V CDR1 and CDR2: MNHEY, SMNVEV (reference sequence). The DNA for the CDR3 is TGTGCCAGCAGTTTAGGCGGCAGCGATGGCAATGAGCAGTTCTTC. Translating it yields CASSLGGSDGNEQFF.

This chain links TRBV6-1 with TRBJ2-2; a weak D match, TRBD2 (5 bases). Germline assignment: CDR1 MNHNS and CDR2 SASEGT. CDR3 length equals 14 residues. The V and J ends lost 7 bases and 6 bases respectively, with 15 bases between them. The CDR3 here is CASNQYKEAGELFF. For the CDR3, the DNA is TGTGCCAGCAACCAATATAAGGAGGCCGGGGAGCTGTTTTTT.